This TCR beta chain emerged from a study of blood T cell repertoires in COVID-19. Authors' processing steps: Estimated nucleated cell counts came from reference gene primer amplification. Sequenced by immunoSEQ multiplex PCR; TCRdb stores in-frame clones only, minus some. V and J calls and clone size come straight from that table; D and trimming were deduced from the DNA. The data contain about 120,000 clones, roughly 90% of them singletons. The CDR3 is 14 amino acids. Germline CDR1 reads SGDLS; CDR2 reads YYNGEE. With V trimmed by 7 bases and J by 4 bases, 5 bases remained unmatched. This clone was counted only a few times.

The sequenced material came from peripheral blood. The sequence was collected from a woman in her sixties with COVID-19, enrolled during active disease. J is TRBJ1-5 and V is TRBV9; 10 bases line up with TRBD1. This CDR3 reads CASGPGQGNQPQHF. For the CDR3, the DNA is TGTGCCAGCGGGCCGGGACAGGGGAATCAGCCCCAGCATTTT.